Listed below are T cell receptor beta chains from one sample, sequenced in a study of blood T cell repertoires in COVID-19. Libraries were prepared by immunoSEQ multiplex PCR; TCRdb keeps only in-frame clonotypes and omits some of them. Of roughly 220,000 clones in the sample, 88% were seen once. Specimen: PBMCs or T cells enriched from blood (not recorded which). All receptors come from a woman aged 25 to 39 who had recovered from COVID-19. CDR3s include the opening cysteine and the closing phenylalanine or tryptophan. A D gene is named only where the DNA matches it firmly. Rows may omit the clone size; those that give it use once, few, many or a size class.

CDR3 DNA	CDR3 protein	D gene	J gene	V gene	clone size
TGTGCCAGCAGCTTAAGCCTTTCTAGGACAGCGGTGTCAGATACGCAGTATTTT	CASSLSLSRTAVSDTQYF	-	TRBJ2-3	TRBV7-9	-
TGTGCCAGCAGCCAAGTTGGTAGCGTTTCCATTCAGTACTTC	CASSQVGSVSIQYF	-	TRBJ2-4	TRBV3-1/TRBV3-2	-
TGCGCCAGCAGCCCCCGGACAGGGAGCTATGGCTACACCTTC	CASSPRTGSYGYTF	TRBD1	TRBJ1-2	TRBV5-1	-
TGTGCCAGCTGGCGGACAGGGGGGTCTGGGGCCAACGTCCTGACTTTC	CASWRTGGSGANVLTF	TRBD1	TRBJ2-6	TRBV19	-
TGTGCCACCAGTGATTCCGGAAGCAGGGACTCCTACGAGCAGTACTTC	CATSDSGSRDSYEQYF	-	TRBJ2-7	TRBV24-1	-
TGTGCCAGCAGCCTCGCGGGACAGACTAAGTCAGCTTTCTTT	CASSLAGQTKSAFF	TRBD1	TRBJ1-1	TRBV5-4	-
TGTGCCAGCAGCGTCACTCCGACAGGTCCTGGAAACACCATATATTTT	CASSVTPTGPGNTIYF	-	TRBJ1-3	TRBV9	-
TGTGCCAGCAGCCAAGGCAGGGGCCCGCCCGACACTGAAGCTTTCTTT	CASSQGRGPPDTEAFF	-	TRBJ1-1	TRBV4-2	once
TGTGCCACCAGCAGAGGTGCGACAGGGGCAGATACGCAGTATTTT	CATSRGATGADTQYF	TRBD1	TRBJ2-3	TRBV15	-
TGTGCCATCAGTGTTAACCCGGGGGAGACAGATACGCAGTATTTT	CAISVNPGETDTQYF	-	TRBJ2-3	TRBV10-3	-
TGCGCCAGCAAGGGACTAGCGGGGGAAAGCTCCTACAATGAGCAGTTCTTC	CASKGLAGESSYNEQFF	TRBD2	TRBJ2-1	TRBV5-1	-
TGTGCCAGCAGCTTAGGGACAGGGGCGAACACTGAAGCTTTCTTT	CASSLGTGANTEAFF	TRBD1	TRBJ1-1	TRBV7-9	once
TGTGCCAGCAGCTTGGGTGGGAGGAGCGAAGCTTTCTTT	CASSLGGRSEAFF	-	TRBJ1-1	TRBV5-4	-
TGTGCCAGCAGCTTAGAGCCACAGGGGGGACGCAATCAGCCCCAGCATTTT	CASSLEPQGGRNQPQHF	TRBD1	TRBJ1-5	TRBV11-2	-
TGTGCCAGCAGCCCCACGACAGGGCCTAGTGGCTACACCTTC	CASSPTTGPSGYTF	TRBD1	TRBJ1-2	TRBV4-2	-
TGTGCCAGCAGCTTAGGGAGGCGGCGGGAAAAACTGTTTTTT	CASSLGRRREKLFF	-	TRBJ1-4	TRBV7-6	-
TGTGCCAGTAGTACCTCGGCCAACTCACTATACGAGCAGTACTTC	CASSTSANSLYEQYF	-	TRBJ2-7	TRBV19	-
TGCGCCAGCAGCCTCGGACAGGGTAACTACGAGCAGTACTTC	CASSLGQGNYEQYF	TRBD1	TRBJ2-7	TRBV4-1	-
TGTGCCAGCAGGGACAGGGGCGCTTCGAACACCGGGGAGCTGTTTTTT	CASRDRGASNTGELFF	TRBD1	TRBJ2-2	TRBV5-8	-
TGCGCCAGCAGCCAAGAACTTAGCGCAGATACGCAGTATTTT	CASSQELSADTQYF	-	TRBJ2-3	TRBV4-3	-
TGTGCCAGCAGCGCATCGAGACAGGGGGCGCGGGAAAAACTGTTTTTT	CASSASRQGAREKLFF	TRBD1	TRBJ1-4	TRBV7-9	-
TGTGCCATCAGTCTCCGGGACTTATCCTCTGGAAACACCATATATTTT	CAISLRDLSSGNTIYF	-	TRBJ1-3	TRBV10-3	-
TGTGCCAGCAGCCTAAGTGCGGGGGGCGGAGATACGCAGTATTTT	CASSLSAGGGDTQYF	TRBD2	TRBJ2-3	TRBV9	-
TGTGCCAGTAGTGGACAGTCAAGCTCCTATAATTCACCCCTCCACTTT	CASSGQSSSYNSPLHF	-	TRBJ1-6	TRBV19	-
TGTGCCAGCAGCCGGGAGAGGAACACCGGGGAGCTGTTTTTT	CASSRERNTGELFF	-	TRBJ2-2	TRBV14	few
TGTGCCAGCAGTTTTGCCGTCCAGGGACTTCTTTCGAACACTGAAGCTTTCTTT	CASSFAVQGLLSNTEAFF	-	TRBJ1-1	TRBV27	-
TGCGCCAGCAGTGAGTCGAGGGCCCAGCCCCAGCATTTT	CASSESRAQPQHF	-	TRBJ1-5	TRBV10-2	-
TGTGCCAGTAGTATCCTAGCGGGGGGAGAGACCCAGTACTTC	CASSILAGGETQYF	TRBD2	TRBJ2-5	TRBV19	-
TGCAGCGTATCAGGACTCTTCTCTGGAAACACCATATATTTT	CSVSGLFSGNTIYF	-	TRBJ1-3	TRBV29-1	-
TGTGCCAGCAGCTTAGACGGAGCGGGGGGCTTCTCCTACGAGCAGTACTTC	CASSLDGAGGFSYEQYF	TRBD2	TRBJ2-7	TRBV7-6	once
TGCGCCAGCAGCTTGGAATCGTCCAGGGAAAAACTGTTTTTT	CASSLESSREKLFF	-	TRBJ1-4	TRBV5-1	-
TGTGCCAGCAAATTGACGACGTTGAGACAACATGGCTACACCTTC	CASKLTTLRQHGYTF	-	TRBJ1-2	TRBV6-5	few
TGTGCCAGCAGTAGAGGGACAGGGGGGGTCCGCACCAATGAGCAGTTCTTC	CASSRGTGGVRTNEQFF	TRBD1	TRBJ2-1	TRBV6-2/TRBV6-3	-